Presented here are 2 T cell receptor beta chains from one specimen sequenced in a study of blood T cell repertoires in COVID-19. Libraries were prepared by immunoSEQ multiplex PCR; TCRdb keeps only in-frame clonotypes and omits some of them. Among approximately 400,000 clones listed, 75% to 90% were seen once. The specimen was PBMCs or T cells enriched from blood (not recorded which). The receptor set was obtained from a woman aged 45-65 years who had recovered from COVID-19.

The chain links TRBV4-3 to TRBJ2-3; 10 bases are shared with TRBD2. Losses at the gene ends were 4 bases for V and 3 bases for J; bases not matched to a gene: 10. CDR1 and CDR2 from the germline V gene are LGHNA and YSLEER. The CDR3 runs 17 residues. CDR3 protein: CASSLSPSGSSTDTQYF. CDR3 coding DNA: TGCGCCAGCAGCCTTTCCCCTAGCGGGAGCTCTACAGATACGCAGTATTTT.

In its sample, this clone was seen a few times. The junction differs from germline at one of its ends, possibly a read error. The V gene is TRBV20-1, the J gene TRBJ1-1; D gene ambiguous. Germline CDR1 is DFQATT and CDR2 is SNEGSKA (reference sequence). This CDR3 is 10 amino acids long. CDR3: CSARGVRVIF. The CDR3 region has the DNA TGCAGTGCTAGAGGGGTGCGGGTAATCTTT.